This T cell receptor beta chain was sequenced in a study of cytomegalovirus exposure and HLA in healthy donors. The CDR3 is 19 amino acids. The junction had 18 bases not matched to a gene; V was cut back by 5 bases and J by 4 bases. Germline assignment: CDR1 SEHNR and CDR2 FQNEAQ (reference sequence). The PCR employed 60 Vbeta primers together with 13 Jbeta primers. Repertoires were generated with immunoSEQ multiplex PCR, while TCRdb's copy carries only in-frame clones and drops some. The data include around 100,000 clones; the top ten clones carry approximately 3.7%. The chain carries TRBV7-9 and TRBJ2-3; TRBD1 agrees at 10 bases. The TCR originated in a man aged 35 to 55 in good health and CMV-seronegative. Material: PBMCs. This chain's CDR3 is CASSRTGGRGAWGPDTQYF. CDR3 sequence (DNA): TGTGCCAGCAGCAGGACAGGGGGGCGAGGGGCGTGGGGGCCAGATACGCAGTATTTT.